This TCR beta chain was sequenced during a study of Graves' ophthalmopathy and Graves' hyperthyroidism. Broader study findings: The authors also found most expanded thyroid clonotypes above 0.001 frequency in blood.

J lost 3 bases, V lost 4 bases, and 4 bases had no gene match. CDR3 length: 15 residues. Exclusion covered patients with other autoimmune diseases or uncontrolled infections (as well as pregnancy or lactation). This clonotype was seen ten or more times. Its antigen is still unknown. TCR beta CDR3 amplification used RNA transcripts. RT-PCR was first run with HTBI primers, then multiplex PCR in a second round. One entry per CDR3 protein, called by TCRdb with MiXCR from the multiplex PCR reads. This sample has about 400,000 distinct CDR3 sequences, with about a sixth found just once. V usage is TRBV12-3 or TRBV12-4 and J usage is TRBJ2-7; 12 nucleotides align to TRBD1. The receptor comes from a woman between 18 and 29 years old with Graves' ophthalmopathy. Input material: peripheral blood. The CDR3 nucleotides are TGTGCCAGCAGTTCCGGGACAGGGGGCGACTACGAGCAGTACTTC. It translates to CASSSGTGGDYEQYF.